This T cell receptor beta chain was captured by sequencing in a study of T cells expressing NK-cell markers. Across the study: It was sorted CD3+CD56+NKG2C+, CD3+CD56+NKG2C- and CD3+CD56-NKG2C+ T cells that supplied the TCR beta repertoires. Whole-study results and caveats: It is unclear if expanded NKG2C-expressing clones target HCMV antigens. Four donors showed these clonotypes also leading the CD3+CD56-NKG2C+ fraction. Dominant NKG2C+ clonotypes were found to form about 1.0-7.5% of CD8+ T cells in six donors.

The CDR3 has 16 residues. Per the germline V gene, CDR1 is MNHNS and CDR2 is SASEGT. No DNA is given; TCRdb re-called the 5' RACE reads and lists each CDR3 protein once. The sample totals about 380,000 distinct CDR3 sequences. On this clonotype: The antigen is not known.

The genes are TRBV6-1 and TRBJ2-3; absent DNA, TCRdb's TRBD1 call cannot be checked. This clonotype was sampled from a man aged 18-70 years in good health. What was sequenced was blood T cells: a sorted CD56 or NKG2C T cell subset, CD4+ or CD8+ T cells, or bulk PBMC T cells (not recorded which). This CDR3 is CASSKTGQGGTDTQYF.